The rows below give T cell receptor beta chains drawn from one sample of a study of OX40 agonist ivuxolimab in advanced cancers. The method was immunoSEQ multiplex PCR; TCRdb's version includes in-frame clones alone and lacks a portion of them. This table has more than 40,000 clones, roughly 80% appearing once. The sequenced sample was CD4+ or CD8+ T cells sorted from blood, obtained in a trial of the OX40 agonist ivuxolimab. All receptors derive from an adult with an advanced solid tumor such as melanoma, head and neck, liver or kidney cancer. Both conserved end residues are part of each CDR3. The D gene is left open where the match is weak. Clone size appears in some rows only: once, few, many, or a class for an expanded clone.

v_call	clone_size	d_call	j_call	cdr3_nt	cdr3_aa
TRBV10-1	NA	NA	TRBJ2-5	TGCGCCAGCAGTGTAGGCGGGAACCCAGAGACCCAGTACTTC	CASSVGGNPETQYF
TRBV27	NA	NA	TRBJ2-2	TGTGCCAGCAGTTTGGGGTCGGAGTACACCGGGGAGCTGTTTTTT	CASSLGSEYTGELFF
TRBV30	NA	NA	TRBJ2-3	TGTGCCTGGAAGGAGACTAGCACAGATACGCAGTATTTT	CAWKETSTDTQYF
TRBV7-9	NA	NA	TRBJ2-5	TGTGCCAGCAGCTTCTCGGGGCAGGGGGGTAGGGAGACCCAGTACTTC	CASSFSGQGGRETQYF
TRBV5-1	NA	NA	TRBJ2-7	TGCGCCAGCAGCTTCATCCGGGGCTCCTACGAGCAGTACTTC	CASSFIRGSYEQYF
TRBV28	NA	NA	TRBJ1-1	TGTGCCAGCAGCTTACTTGGGACGGGGAACACTGAAGCTTTCTTT	CASSLLGTGNTEAFF
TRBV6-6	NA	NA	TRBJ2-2	TGTGCCAGCAGCACGGACAGAGGCACCGGGGAGCTGTTTTTT	CASSTDRGTGELFF
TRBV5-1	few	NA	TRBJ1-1	TGCGCCAGCAGCCCTGGCGTCAACGCAGAAGCTTTCTTT	CASSPGVNAEAFF
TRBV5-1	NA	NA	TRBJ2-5	TGCGCCAGCCGGACATCCGGGCAAGAGACCCAGTACTTC	CASRTSGQETQYF
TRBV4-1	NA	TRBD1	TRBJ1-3	TGCGCCAGCAGCCAACCGGGACAGAGAAACACCATATATTTT	CASSQPGQRNTIYF
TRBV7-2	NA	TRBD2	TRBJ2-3	TGTGCCAGCAGCTTAATACGGATAGCGGGAGGACTGGCAGATACGCAGTATTTT	CASSLIRIAGGLADTQYF
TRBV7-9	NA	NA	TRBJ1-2	TGTGCCAGCAGCCCCGCCGGGACGCCTGGCTATGGCTACACCTTC	CASSPAGTPGYGYTF
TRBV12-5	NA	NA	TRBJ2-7	TGTGCTAGTGGTTTGGGCTACGAGCAGTACTTC	CASGLGYEQYF
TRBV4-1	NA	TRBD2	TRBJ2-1	TGCGCCAGCAGCCGACCCGGAGAGGGACTAGCGGGAGCATATGAGCAGTTCTTC	CASSRPGEGLAGAYEQFF
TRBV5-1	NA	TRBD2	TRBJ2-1	TGCGCCAGCAGCTTGGAGGTAGCGGGAGGCTCCTACAATGAGCAGTTCTTC	CASSLEVAGGSYNEQFF
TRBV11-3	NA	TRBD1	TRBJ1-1	TGTGCCAGCAGCTTACAGACAGGGGCCATGAACACTGAAGCTTTCTTT	CASSLQTGAMNTEAFF
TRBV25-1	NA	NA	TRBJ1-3	TGTGCCAGCAGTGAGCCCAGGACTGGAAACACCATATATTTT	CASSEPRTGNTIYF
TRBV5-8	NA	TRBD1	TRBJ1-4	TGTGCCAGCAGCATATACAGGGGGTCTAATGAAAAACTGTTTTTT	CASSIYRGSNEKLFF